These 12 T cell receptor beta chains share one sample of origin, sequenced in a study of blood T cell repertoires in COVID-19. Repertoires were generated with immunoSEQ multiplex PCR, while TCRdb's copy carries only in-frame clones and drops some. The sample records 84,000 or so clones, 65% to 80% being singletons. Sequencing was carried out using peripheral blood. The source of these receptors is a man aged 65 to 79 with acute or convalescent COVID-19.

The chain links TRBV7-3 to TRBJ2-1; possibly TRBD1 for D (7 bases). Trimming removed 1 base at V and 4 bases at J, with 14 bases between. The CDR3 runs to 16 residues. Germline values: CDR1 SGHTA, CDR2 FQGTGA. The CDR3 DNA reads TGTGCCAGCAGCTTAAGTGGAGGGGGCCGTTACAATGAGCAGTTCTTC. Protein: CASSLSGGGRYNEQFF.

This clone was seen once. The gene calls are TRBV15 and TRBJ2-3; D may be TRBD1 (5 bases). Looked up from germline, CDR1 is LNHNV and CDR2 is YYDKDF (reference sequence). The CDR3 consists of 13 residues. V was clipped by 5 bases and J by 7 bases, with 13 bases between them. The DNA for the CDR3 is TGTGCCACCAGCCCCCAGGGCCTGAATACGCAGTATTTT. This translates into CATSPQGLNTQYF.

This clone was recorded once. The rearrangement uses TRBV19 and TRBJ2-5, with TRBD1 identical over 8 bases. CDR1 and CDR2 (germline): LNHDA, SQIVND (reference sequence). CDR3 length: 14 residues. J gave up 4 bases and V 4 bases, and 5 bases lay outside the gene matches. CDR3 loop: CASSTGQGSETQYF. As DNA, the CDR3 is TGTGCCAGTAGTACCGGACAGGGATCAGAGACCCAGTACTTC.

This chain's CDR3 is CASSSPNLNAQYF. The CDR3 nucleotides are TGTGCCAGCAGTTCGCCTAACTTAAACGCGCAGTATTTT. This chain joins TRBV27 and TRBJ2-3, with D hard to call. The CDR3 covers 13 residues. Deletions cut 4 bases from V and 10 bases from J, with 15 bases between. Per germline, CDR1 MNHEY and CDR2 SMNVEV (reference sequence).

The chain has TRBV7-9 and TRBJ2-2; D is unclear. This CDR3 comprises 14 residues. Trimming removed 5 bases from V and 7 bases from J, with 14 bases in between. The germline V gene has CDR1 SEHNR and CDR2 FQNEAQ (reference sequence). Written as DNA, the CDR3 is TGTGCCAGCAGCCCCGTTTCGCAGGACGGGGAGCTGTTTTTT. This codes for CASSPVSQDGELFF. Drawing the rest from reference TRBV7-9 and TRBJ2-2, the complete variable domain is DTGVSQNPRHKITKRGQNVTFRCDPISEHNRLYWYRQTLGQGPEFLTYFQNEAQLEKSRLLSDRFSAERPKGSFSTLEIQRTEQGDSAMYLCASSPVSQDGELFFGEGSRLTVL.

This sequence joins TRBV5-5 and TRBJ2-5; 8 positions agree with TRBD2. The V segment lost 3 bases and the J segment 5 bases; nucleotides outside the gene matches: 9. The CDR3 is 15 residues long. Germline V gives CDR1 SGHKS, CDR2 YYEKEE (reference sequence). DNA for the CDR3: TGTGCCAGCAGCTCAACCGGGGGGGCCAAGGAGACCCAGTACTTC. This translates into CASSSTGGAKETQYF.

V and J are TRBV7-3 and TRBJ2-1; 8 bases align to TRBD2. The ends lost 2 bases at V and 9 bases at J; junction bases unmatched: 9. Germline lookup yields CDR1 SGHTA and CDR2 FQGTGA. The CDR3 extends over 15 amino acids. CDR3 protein: CASSLGAAGEGEQFF. In DNA, the CDR3 is TGTGCCAGCAGCTTAGGGGCAGCGGGGGAGGGTGAGCAGTTCTTC.

The V call is TRBV29-1, the J call TRBJ2-1; 13 nucleotides align to TRBD2. The CDR3 spans 16 residues. The junction had 4 bases not matched to a gene; V was cut back by 4 bases and J by 1 base. CDR1 is SQVTM and CDR2 is ANQGSEA in the germline V gene. The CDR3 DNA reads as TGCAGCGTTGTCGGACTAGCGGGGGTTTCCTACAATGAGCAGTTCTTC. Amino acid sequence: CSVVGLAGVSYNEQFF.

The rearrangement joins TRBV18 to TRBJ1-2, with D unresolved. The CDR3 loop spans 14 amino acids. CDR1 is KGHSH and CDR2 is LQKENI in the germline V gene. V shed 2 bases and J shed 1 base, with 8 bases lying between them. The CDR3 region is CASSPTGDNYGYTF. As DNA, the CDR3 is TGTGCCAGCTCACCAACCGGGGATAACTATGGCTACACCTTC. Full variable domain (outside the CDR3, taken from reference TRBV18 and TRBJ1-2): NAGVMQNPRHLVRRRGQEARLRCSPMKGHSHVYWYRQLPEEGLKFMVYLQKENIIDESGMPKERFSAEFPKEGPSILRIQQVVRGDSAAYFCASSPTGDNYGYTFGSGTRLTVV.

CDR3 residues: CASSLAGSRWNSPLHF. The CDR3 DNA reads as TGCGCCAGCAGCTTGGCCGGATCCAGGTGGAATTCACCCCTCCACTTT. The chain is built from TRBV5-1 and TRBJ1-6, with D hard to call. CDR1 SGHRS and CDR2 YFSETQ come from the germline V gene. The CDR3 is 16 amino acids. With 0 bases removed from V and 7 bases from J, the gap between germline ends came to 14 bases.

The V gene is TRBV9, the J gene TRBJ1-1; no reliable D call. This CDR3 region has 12 residues. V was trimmed by 3 bases and J by 4 bases, leaving 7 bases between them. Germline V CDR1 and CDR2: SGDLS, YYNGEE. The CDR3 sequence: CASSGSTTEAFF. For the CDR3, the DNA is TGTGCCAGCAGCGGGTCTACCACTGAAGCTTTCTTT.

V and J are TRBV7-9 and TRBJ1-2; D remains ambiguous. Deletions cut 1 base from V and 4 bases from J, with 7 bases between. The CDR3 length is 13 residues. Germline V gene sequence: CDR1 SEHNR, CDR2 FQNEAQ (reference sequence). CDR3 loop: CASSLVGSYGYTF. CDR3 sequence (DNA): TGTGCCAGCAGCTTAGTGGGGAGCTATGGCTACACCTTC.